The rows below give T cell receptor beta chains drawn from one sample of a study of control samples from healthy donors and cancer patients. Some clones are missing from TCRdb's copy, which holds only in-frame ones; the method was immunoSEQ multiplex PCR. This sample has more than 140,000 clones, with about 89% found just once. Sequencing was done on a sample of blood. Receptor source: a young man in good health. Both conserved end residues are trimmed from each CDR3. D genes are given only for firm matches. Where a row states a size, it is once, few, many or the class of an expanded clone; other rows omit it.

v_call	d_call	j_call	clone_size	cdr3_aa
TRBV5-4	TRBD2	TRBJ2-1	-	ASSLNSGNYNEQF
TRBV5-6	TRBD1	TRBJ1-2	-	ASSLDTGGREGYT
TRBV2	-	TRBJ1-3	-	ASSGGSGNTIY
TRBV15	-	TRBJ1-3	few	ATSRGSGNTIY
TRBV19	-	TRBJ2-3	-	ASSIRADTDTQY
TRBV4-1	-	TRBJ1-5	-	ASSQSFRPNQPQH
TRBV4-1	TRBD2	TRBJ2-5	-	ASSPGLAAFEETQY
TRBV6-6	-	TRBJ1-2	many	ASSRDGDRGYT
TRBV6-1	TRBD1	TRBJ1-5	-	ASSDRGHQPQH
TRBV21-1	-	TRBJ1-1	-	ASSRQSLGPNTEAF
TRBV7-9	TRBD2	TRBJ2-3	-	ASSPLNRGVHTDTQY
TRBV4-1	-	TRBJ2-6	few	ASSQGAGPYSGANVLT
TRBV2	-	TRBJ2-7	-	ASSAVAFYEQY
TRBV29-1	-	TRBJ1-1	few	SARQALNTEAF
TRBV30	TRBD1	TRBJ1-5	-	AWSEGQSSNQPQH
TRBV9	TRBD1	TRBJ1-1	-	ASSRGQGYSMNTEAF
TRBV5-1	-	TRBJ2-1	-	ASRRPGSNEQF
TRBV9	TRBD1	TRBJ1-4	-	ASSGTGENEKLF
TRBV19	TRBD1	TRBJ1-5	once	ASSPRDRGQAQPQH
TRBV12-3/TRBV12-4	-	TRBJ1-2	-	ASSQRYPGRYT
TRBV24-1	-	TRBJ1-2	-	ATSDLPGLGLDYGYT
TRBV29-1	-	TRBJ1-1	-	SVEEGAGSEAF
TRBV9	TRBD1	TRBJ2-4	-	ASSEAQGATIQY
TRBV7-3	TRBD1	TRBJ1-4	few	ASSHGTGEEKLF
TRBV29-1	-	TRBJ2-5	-	SVADQGLPGRRRETQY
TRBV2	-	TRBJ1-1	-	ASSEWGGGAF
TRBV19	-	TRBJ2-5	-	ASSIRGTQY
TRBV5-4	-	TRBJ2-1	-	ASRGWGSYNEQF
TRBV11-3	-	TRBJ2-3	-	ASSLGGAAGDTQY
TRBV5-1	-	TRBJ1-3	-	ASSLGSGNTIY
TRBV5-1	-	TRBJ1-1	-	ASSLGPATEAF
TRBV3-1/TRBV3-2	-	TRBJ1-1	-	ASSQRVNTEAF
TRBV12-3/TRBV12-4	-	TRBJ2-7	-	ASSFRTPYEQY
TRBV2	-	TRBJ2-7	-	ASIWDLGSYEQY
TRBV7-2	-	TRBJ1-6	-	ASSPTNSPLH
TRBV5-4	TRBD1	TRBJ1-2	-	ASSLQPGGGYT
TRBV27	-	TRBJ1-4	-	ASRQNSATNEKLF
TRBV6-2/TRBV6-3	-	TRBJ1-1	-	ASSYGETDTEAF
TRBV7-9	-	TRBJ1-3	once	ASKAERRYSGNTIY
TRBV6-5	TRBD2	TRBJ2-7	-	ASSRSGGLSYEQY
TRBV5-1	-	TRBJ1-1	-	ASSLAGRGDTEAF